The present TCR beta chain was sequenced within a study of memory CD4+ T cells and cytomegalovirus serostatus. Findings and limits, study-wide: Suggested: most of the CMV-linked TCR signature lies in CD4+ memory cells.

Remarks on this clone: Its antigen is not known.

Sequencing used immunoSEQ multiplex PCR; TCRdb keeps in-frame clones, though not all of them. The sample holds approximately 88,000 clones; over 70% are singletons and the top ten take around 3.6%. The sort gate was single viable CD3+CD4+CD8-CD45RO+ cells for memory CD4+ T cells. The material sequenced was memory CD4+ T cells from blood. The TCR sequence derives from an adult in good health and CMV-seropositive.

Here the CDR3 DNA reads TGTGCCAGCAGTTTACATGCTAATCAGCCCCAGCATTTT. The encoded protein is CASSLHANQPQHF. The chain employs TRBV27 and TRBJ1-5; no reliable D call. The CDR3 covers 13 residues. Germline assignment: CDR1 MNHEY and CDR2 SMNVEV (reference sequence). V lost 2 bases and J lost 4, with 6 bases in between.